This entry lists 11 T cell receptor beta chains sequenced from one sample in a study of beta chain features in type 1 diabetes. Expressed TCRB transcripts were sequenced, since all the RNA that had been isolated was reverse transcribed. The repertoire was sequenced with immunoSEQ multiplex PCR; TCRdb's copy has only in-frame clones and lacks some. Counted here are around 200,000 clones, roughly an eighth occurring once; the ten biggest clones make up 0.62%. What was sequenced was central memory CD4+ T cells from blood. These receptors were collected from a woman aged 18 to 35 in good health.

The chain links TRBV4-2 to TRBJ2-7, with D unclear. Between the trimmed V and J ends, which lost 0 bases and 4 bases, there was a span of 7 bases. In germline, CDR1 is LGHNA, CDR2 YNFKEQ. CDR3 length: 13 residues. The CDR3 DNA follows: TGTGCCAGCAGCCAAGATCTACTTTACGAGCAGTACTTC. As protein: CASSQDLLYEQYF.

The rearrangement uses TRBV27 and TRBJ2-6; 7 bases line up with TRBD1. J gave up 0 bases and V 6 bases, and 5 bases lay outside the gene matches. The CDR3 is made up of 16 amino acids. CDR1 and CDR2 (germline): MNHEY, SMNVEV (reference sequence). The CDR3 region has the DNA TGTGCCAGCAGACCGGGACAGAGCTCTGGGGCCAACGTCCTGACTTTC. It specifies CASRPGQSSGANVLTF.

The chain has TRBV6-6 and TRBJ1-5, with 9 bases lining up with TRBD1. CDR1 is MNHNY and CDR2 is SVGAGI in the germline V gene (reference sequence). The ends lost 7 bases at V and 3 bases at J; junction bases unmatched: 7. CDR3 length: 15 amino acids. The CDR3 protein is CASTQGDRVNQPQHF. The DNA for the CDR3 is TGTGCCAGCACTCAGGGGGACAGGGTCAATCAGCCCCAGCATTTT.

The CDR3 is CASSFLTAYNEQFF. CDR3 nucleotide sequence: TGTGCCAGCAGCTTTTTGACAGCCTACAATGAGCAGTTCTTC. This chain links TRBV5-6 with TRBJ2-1; perhaps TRBD1 as D (5 bases). Germline V gene data show CDR1 as SGHDT and CDR2 as YYEEEE. The V and J ends lost 2 bases and 2 bases respectively, with 8 bases between them. This CDR3 region has 14 residues.

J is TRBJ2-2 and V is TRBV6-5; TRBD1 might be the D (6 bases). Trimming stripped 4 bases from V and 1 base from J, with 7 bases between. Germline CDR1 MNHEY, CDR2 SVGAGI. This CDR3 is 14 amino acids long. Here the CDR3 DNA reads TGTGCCAGCAGTTTACAGGGGAACACCGGGGAGCTGTTTTTT. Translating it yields CASSLQGNTGELFF.

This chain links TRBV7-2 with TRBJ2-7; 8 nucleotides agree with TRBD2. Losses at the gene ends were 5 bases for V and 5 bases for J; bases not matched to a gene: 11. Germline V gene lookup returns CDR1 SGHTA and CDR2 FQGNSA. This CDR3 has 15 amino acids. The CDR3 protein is CASSPQTGGLHEQYF. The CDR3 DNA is TGTGCCAGCAGCCCGCAAACGGGGGGGCTCCACGAGCAGTACTTC.

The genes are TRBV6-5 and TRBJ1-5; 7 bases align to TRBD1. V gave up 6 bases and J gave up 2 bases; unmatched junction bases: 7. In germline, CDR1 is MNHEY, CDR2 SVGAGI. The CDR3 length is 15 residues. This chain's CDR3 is CASRTTGRGNQPQHF. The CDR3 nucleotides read TGTGCCAGCAGAACGACAGGGCGAGGCAATCAGCCCCAGCATTTT.

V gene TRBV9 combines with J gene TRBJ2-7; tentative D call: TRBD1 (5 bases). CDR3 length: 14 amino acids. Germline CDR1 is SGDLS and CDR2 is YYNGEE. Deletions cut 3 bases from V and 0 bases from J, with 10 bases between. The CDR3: CASSALGASYEQYF. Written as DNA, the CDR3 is TGTGCCAGCAGCGCTCTAGGGGCCTCCTACGAGCAGTACTTC.

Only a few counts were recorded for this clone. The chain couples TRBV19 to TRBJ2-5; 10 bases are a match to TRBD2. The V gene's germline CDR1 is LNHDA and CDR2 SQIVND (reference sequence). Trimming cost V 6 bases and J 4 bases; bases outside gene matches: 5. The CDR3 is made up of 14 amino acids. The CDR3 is CASRAGGLPETQYF. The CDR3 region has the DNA TGTGCCAGTAGAGCGGGAGGGCTCCCAGAGACCCAGTACTTC. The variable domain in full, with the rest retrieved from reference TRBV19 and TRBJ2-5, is DGGITQSPKYLFRKEGQNVTLSCEQNLNHDAMYWYRQDPGQGLRLIYYSQIVNDFQKGDIAEGYSVSREKKESFPLTVTSAQKNPTAFYLCASRAGGLPETQYFGPGTRLLVL.

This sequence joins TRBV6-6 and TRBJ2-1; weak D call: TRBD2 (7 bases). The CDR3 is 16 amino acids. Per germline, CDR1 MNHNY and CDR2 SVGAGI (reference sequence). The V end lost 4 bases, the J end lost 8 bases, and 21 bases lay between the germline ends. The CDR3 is CASSLGGDGGIHEQFF. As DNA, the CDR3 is TGTGCCAGCAGTTTAGGGGGGGACGGTGGGATACATGAGCAGTTCTTC.

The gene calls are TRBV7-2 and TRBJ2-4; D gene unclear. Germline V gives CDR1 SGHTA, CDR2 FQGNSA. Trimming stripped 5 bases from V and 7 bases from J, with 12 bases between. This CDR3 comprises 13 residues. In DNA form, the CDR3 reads TGTGCCAGCAGCGCCAACCGGTGGAACATTCAGTACTTC. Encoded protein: CASSANRWNIQYF. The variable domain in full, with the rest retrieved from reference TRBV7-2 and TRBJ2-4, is GAGVSQSPSNKVTEKGKDVELRCDPISGHTALYWYRQSLGQGLEFLIYFQGNSAPDKSGLPSDRFSAERTGGSVSTLTIQRTQQEDSAVYLCASSANRWNIQYFGAGTRLSVL.